Listed below are T cell receptor beta chains from one sample, sequenced in a study of PD-1 blockade in classical Hodgkin lymphoma. Sequencing used immunoSEQ multiplex PCR; TCRdb keeps in-frame clones, though not all of them. The sample yields roughly 430 clones, 77% seen once. Sequencing was performed on CD8+ T cells from blood, taken at baseline. The receptor source for this set is a human donor with classical Hodgkin lymphoma. The CDR3 runs from the conserved cysteine through the conserved F or W. Each record gives: V gene, J gene, clone size, CDR3 protein. Clone size is given for some rows only: seen once, a few or many times, or a class if the clone is expanded.

TRBV4-2	TRBJ1-1	few	CASRTDTEAFF
TRBV7-2	TRBJ2-3	.	CASSFGGDPAYTDTQYF
TRBV13	TRBJ1-6	.	CASSLPPGQGFSPLHF
TRBV9	TRBJ2-3	hyperexpanded	CASRMSDGHEDTQYF
TRBV7-6	TRBJ2-2	.	CASSLEWGDTGELFF
TRBV27	TRBJ2-7	.	CASSTIDRSSYEQYF
TRBV7-6	TRBJ2-7	few	CASSYGTRASAYEQYF
TRBV7-9	TRBJ2-7	.	CASGGDRGGEQYF
TRBV4-3	TRBJ1-2	.	CASSQNRENSGYTF
TRBV27	TRBJ1-1	.	CASSPLGQGYTEAFF
TRBV27	TRBJ2-7	.	CASSLGPLAGTTYEQYF
TRBV5-4	TRBJ1-6	.	CASSLAYNSPLHF
TRBV6-5	TRBJ2-7	few	CASSYGSTGNEQYF
TRBV5-4	TRBJ2-3	.	CARKRGRLSQYF
TRBV2	TRBJ1-6	.	CASSEADYNSPLHF
TRBV5-1	TRBJ1-2	.	CASSLGQGIVYTF
TRBV4-1	TRBJ2-1	.	CASSQEKGPSYNEQFF
TRBV2	TRBJ2-1	.	CATPTLDASSYNEQFF
TRBV7-9	TRBJ1-2	.	CASSLFKGSDYGYTF
TRBV7-2	TRBJ2-1	.	CASSLFGRRDNEQFF
TRBV5-6	TRBJ2-1	.	CASFANNEQFF
TRBV7-9	TRBJ2-1	.	CASRDSYNEQFF
TRBV11-1	TRBJ1-2	.	CASSQTLSANYGYTF
TRBV25-1	.	.	CASGIGGLYEQYF
TRBV28	TRBJ1-6	few	CASSCWPETYNSPLHF
TRBV7-9	TRBJ1-4	few	CASSPGQSNEKLFF
TRBV27	TRBJ2-3	.	CASSLIPMDTQYF
TRBV11-2	TRBJ2-1	.	CASSQGPPMGNEQFF
TRBV9	TRBJ1-2	.	CASSVAGRGAGYTF
TRBV27	TRBJ2-1	.	CASSLREGRDNEQFF
TRBV19	TRBJ1-1	.	CASSMQGLQNTEAFF
TRBV19	TRBJ1-5	.	CASSIPPDIYSNQPQHF